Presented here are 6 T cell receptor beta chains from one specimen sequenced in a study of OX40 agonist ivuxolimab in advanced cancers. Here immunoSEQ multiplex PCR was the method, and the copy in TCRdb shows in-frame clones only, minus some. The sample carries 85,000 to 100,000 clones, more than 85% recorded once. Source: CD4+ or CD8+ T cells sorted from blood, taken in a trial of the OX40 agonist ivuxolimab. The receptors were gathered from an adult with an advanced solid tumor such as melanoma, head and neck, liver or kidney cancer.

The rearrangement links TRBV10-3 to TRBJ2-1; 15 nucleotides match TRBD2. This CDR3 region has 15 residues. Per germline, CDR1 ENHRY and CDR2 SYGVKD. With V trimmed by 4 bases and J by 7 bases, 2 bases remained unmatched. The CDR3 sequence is CAISAGLAGGNEQFF. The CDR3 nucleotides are TGTGCCATCAGTGCCGGACTAGCGGGAGGGAATGAGCAGTTCTTC.

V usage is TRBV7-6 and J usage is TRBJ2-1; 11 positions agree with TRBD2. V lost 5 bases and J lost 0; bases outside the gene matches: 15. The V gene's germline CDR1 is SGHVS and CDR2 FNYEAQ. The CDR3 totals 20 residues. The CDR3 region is CASSPWAGLAGSFSYNEQFF. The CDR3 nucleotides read TGTGCCAGCAGCCCCTGGGCTGGACTAGCGGGTTCCTTCTCCTACAATGAGCAGTTCTTC. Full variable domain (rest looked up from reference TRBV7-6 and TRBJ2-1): GAGVSQSPRYKVTKRGQDVALRCDPISGHVSLYWYRQALGQGPEFLTYFNYEAQQDKSGLPNDRFSAERPEGSISTLTIQRTEQRDSAMYRCASSPWAGLAGSFSYNEQFFGPGTRLTVL.

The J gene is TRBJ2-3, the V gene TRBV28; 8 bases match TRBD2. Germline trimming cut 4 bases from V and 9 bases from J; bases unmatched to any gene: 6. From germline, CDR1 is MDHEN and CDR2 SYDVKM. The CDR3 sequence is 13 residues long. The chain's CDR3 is CASSSSTSVTQYF. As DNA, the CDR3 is TGTGCCAGCAGTTCATCGACTAGCGTAACGCAGTATTTT.

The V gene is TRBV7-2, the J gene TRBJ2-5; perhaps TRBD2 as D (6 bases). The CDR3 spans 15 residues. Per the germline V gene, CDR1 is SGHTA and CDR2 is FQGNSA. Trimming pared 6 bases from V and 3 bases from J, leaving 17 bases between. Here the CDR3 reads CASSQTRLVEETQYF. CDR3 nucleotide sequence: TGTGCCAGCAGTCAGACTAGATTAGTAGAAGAGACCCAGTACTTC. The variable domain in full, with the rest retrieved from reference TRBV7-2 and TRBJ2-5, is GAGVSQSPSNKVTEKGKDVELRCDPISGHTALYWYRQSLGQGLEFLIYFQGNSAPDKSGLPSDRFSAERTGGSVSTLTIQRTQQEDSAVYLCASSQTRLVEETQYFGPGTRLLVL.

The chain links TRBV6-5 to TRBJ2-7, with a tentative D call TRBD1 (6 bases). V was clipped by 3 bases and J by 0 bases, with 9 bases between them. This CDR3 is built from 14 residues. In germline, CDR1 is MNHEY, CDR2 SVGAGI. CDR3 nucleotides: TGTGCCAGCAGTTATGGGGGCACCTCCTACGAGCAGTACTTC. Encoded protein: CASSYGGTSYEQYF.

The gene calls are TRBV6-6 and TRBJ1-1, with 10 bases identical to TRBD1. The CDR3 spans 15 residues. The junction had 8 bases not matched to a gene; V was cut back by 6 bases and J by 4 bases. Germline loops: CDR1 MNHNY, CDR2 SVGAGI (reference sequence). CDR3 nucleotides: TGTGCCAGCAGGTTCCCCGGGACAGGGGCCACTGAAGCTTTCTTT. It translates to CASRFPGTGATEAFF.